The next 14 T cell receptor beta chains were all read from a single sample in a study of sequential checkpoint blockade in melanoma. As for treatment: randomized to nivolumab then ipilimumab (arm A) or the reverse (arm B). Generated by immunoSEQ multiplex PCR, the TCRdb table keeps only in-frame clones and is missing some. The sample shows around 5,000 clones, around 20% of them seen only once. The specimen comprised tumor tissue (inferred from file names), sampled from a patient given nivolumab and ipilimumab in sequence. The receptors were sampled from a human donor with melanoma.

The V gene is TRBV29-1, the J gene TRBJ1-2; TRBD1 agrees at 8 bases. CDR3 length: 13 residues. V lost 2 bases and J lost 8; bases outside the gene matches: 7. CDR1 SQVTM and CDR2 ANQGSEA come from the germline V gene. CDR3 bases: TGCAGCGTTGAACTAGGACAGGGTGTGGGCTACACCTTC. Translated, it gives CSVELGQGVGYTF.

The V and J genes are TRBV12-5 and TRBJ2-7; no firm D call. Germline V gene lookup returns CDR1 LGHNT and CDR2 FRNRAP. The CDR3 covers 14 residues. The CDR3 protein is CASTFSLLGYEQYF. The CDR3 nucleotides read TGTGCCAGCACCTTTTCTTTGCTGGGTTACGAGCAGTACTTC.

This chain connects TRBV14 to TRBJ2-1; maybe TRBD2 (5 bases). The germline V gene encodes CDR1 SGHDN and CDR2 FVKESK. The CDR3 length is 17 residues. Trimming cost V 1 base and J 3 bases, with 16 bases left between them. The CDR3 reads CASSQALRTRRYNEQFF. CDR3 sequence (DNA): TGTGCCAGCAGCCAAGCCCTTCGGACTCGGCGCTACAATGAGCAGTTCTTC.

The rearrangement uses TRBV15 and TRBJ2-7, with 9 bases lining up with TRBD1. The CDR3 sequence is 17 residues long. Germline V gene sequence: CDR1 LNHNV, CDR2 YYDKDF (reference sequence). V dropped 3 bases and J dropped 2; count of bases not matched to a gene: 11. The CDR3 sequence is CATSSDPKNRGPYEQYF. The CDR3 nucleotides read TGTGCCACCAGCAGTGACCCGAAAAACAGGGGGCCCTACGAGCAGTACTTC.

Relative to its sample, this clone is medium-sized (0.01 to 0.1%). J is TRBJ2-5 and V is TRBV11-3; TRBD2 matches at 12 bases. CDR3 length: 17 amino acids. CDR1 is SGHNT, CDR2 YENEEA, per germline. J lost 1 base, V lost 5 bases, and 8 bases had no gene match. The DNA for the CDR3 is TGTGCCAGCAGCACTTGGACTAGCGGGGAGCCCCAAGAGACCCAGTACTTC. It codes for CASSTWTSGEPQETQYF. Looking up the rest from reference TRBV11-3 and TRBJ2-5 gives the full variable domain: EAGVVQSPRYKIIEKKQPVAFWCNPISGHNTLYWYLQNLGQGPELLIRYENEEAVDDSQLPKDRFSAERLKGVDSTLKIQPAELGDSAVYLCASSTWTSGEPQETQYFGPGTRLLVL.

This clone came up many times. The J gene is TRBJ2-5, the V gene TRBV11-3; a weak D match, TRBD1 (5 bases). Between the trimmed V and J ends, which lost 5 bases and 5 bases, there was a span of 15 bases. CDR1 is SGHNT and CDR2 is YENEEA in the germline V gene. This CDR3 has 14 amino acids. CDR3 DNA: TGTGCCAGCAGCGTTACAGGAACCAAGGAGACCCAGTACTTC. Translating it yields CASSVTGTKETQYF.

The chain uses TRBV18 and TRBJ1-2; 7 nucleotides align to TRBD1. The CDR3 extends over 17 amino acids. Germline trimming cut 0 bases from V and 7 bases from J; bases unmatched to any gene: 14. Germline V gives CDR1 KGHSH, CDR2 LQKENI. CDR3 residues: CASSPPGWTGRDFGYTF. CDR3 coding DNA: TGTGCCAGCTCACCACCGGGATGGACAGGCCGGGATTTTGGCTACACCTTC.

This sequence joins TRBV28 and TRBJ1-3; tentative D call: TRBD1 (6 bases). Germline loops: CDR1 MDHEN, CDR2 SYDVKM. The CDR3 is 18 amino acids. V was clipped by 5 bases and J by 0 bases, with 20 bases between them. The DNA for the CDR3 is TGTGCCAGCAGTCGAAATGAGTACGGACAGCTCTCTGGAAACACCATATATTTT. Its protein is CASSRNEYGQLSGNTIYF.

This chain connects TRBV28 to TRBJ1-2; TRBD1 is a possible D gene (6 bases). The V end was cut by 6 bases, the J end by 5 bases, with 16 bases between. The CDR3 is made up of 14 amino acids. The V gene's germline CDR1 is MDHEN and CDR2 SYDVKM. CDR3 coding DNA: TGTGCCAGCAGAACCCACAGGGCGAGGTATGGCTACACCTTC. Translating it yields CASRTHRARYGYTF.

This clone has only a few counts. V is TRBV28 and J is TRBJ2-1; TRBD2 matches at 7 bases. The ends lost 8 bases at V and 0 bases at J; junction bases unmatched: 10. The CDR3 contains 16 residues. Germline V gene sequence: CDR1 MDHEN, CDR2 SYDVKM. In nucleotides, the CDR3 is TGTGCCAGCCGTTCGGCGGGAGACTCCTCCTACAATGAGCAGTTCTTC. Protein sequence: CASRSAGDSSYNEQFF.

CDR3 amino acids: CASSTRIMNTEAFF. The CDR3 DNA follows: TGTGCCAGTAGTACCCGAATCATGAACACTGAAGCTTTCTTT. The rearrangement uses TRBV19 and TRBJ1-1, with D uncertain. The CDR3 covers 14 residues. Trimming removed 4 bases from V and 0 bases from J, with 9 bases in between. The germline V gene has CDR1 LNHDA and CDR2 SQIVND (reference sequence).

The chain is built from TRBV10-2 and TRBJ1-5; D is uncertain. Trimming cost V 0 bases and J 7 bases, with 13 bases left between them. The CDR3 runs to 15 residues. Germline loops: CDR1 WSHSY, CDR2 SAAADI. The CDR3 DNA reads as TGCGCCAGCAGTGAGTCGACTCGGGGATTCCAGCCCCAGCATTTT. This sequence encodes CASSESTRGFQPQHF.

This clone is medium-sized by share. J is TRBJ2-7 and V is TRBV6-8, with D possibly matching TRBD1 (6 bases). The CDR3 is made up of 17 amino acids. The V end was cut by 7 bases, the J end by 0 bases, with 22 bases between. Germline CDR1 and CDR2: MNHGY and SAAAGT. CDR3 loop: CASNHPPWGRHSYEQYF. DNA of the CDR3: TGTGCCAGCAATCACCCTCCCTGGGGGCGCCACTCCTACGAGCAGTACTTC.

The chain has TRBV18 and TRBJ2-3; 7 nucleotides line up with TRBD1. Germline V gene sequence: CDR1 KGHSH, CDR2 LQKENI. The V segment lost 2 bases and the J segment 4 bases; nucleotides outside the gene matches: 9. CDR3 length equals 16 residues. The CDR3 coding sequence is TGTGCCAGCTCACCAAGGAGACAGGGTAATTCAGATACGCAGTATTTT. Translation gives CASSPRRQGNSDTQYF. The full variable domain, its missing parts supplied by reference TRBV18 and TRBJ2-3, is NAGVMQNPRHLVRRRGQEARLRCSPMKGHSHVYWYRQLPEEGLKFMVYLQKENIIDESGMPKERFSAEFPKEGPSILRIQQVVRGDSAAYFCASSPRRQGNSDTQYFGPGTRLTVL.